These 17 T cell receptor beta chains came from one sample sequenced in a study of T-cell memory formation after mild COVID-19. TCRdb fed the 5' RACE reads into MiXCR, producing one record per CDR3 protein. The sample shows 250,000 or so distinct CDR3 sequences, roughly 18% of them seen only once. The sample taken for sequencing was PBMCs or a T cell subset sorted from them (not recorded which). The receptors here all came from a man aged 18-30 years who had mild COVID-19 (a few samples of this study predate the infection). Cell type and time point are not known.

The sample holds a few counts of this clonotype. V is TRBV7-2 and J is TRBJ2-2, with 7 bases aligning to TRBD2. Germline CDR1 reads SGHTA; CDR2 reads FQGNSA. CDR3 size: 15 residues. The ends lost 6 bases at V and 2 bases at J; junction bases unmatched: 6. CDR3 loop: CASRLGLYNTGELFF. The CDR3 DNA sequence: TGTGCCAGCAGATTGGGACTATACAACACCGGGGAGCTGTTTTTT.

This clonotype was seen repeatedly, ten times or more. The V gene is TRBV7-3, the J gene TRBJ2-6; D uncertain. Germline-derived CDR1 and CDR2 are SGHTA and FQGTGA. This CDR3 is built from 14 residues. Deletions cut 0 bases from V and 0 bases from J, with 0 bases between. CDR3 loop: CASSLTSGANVLTF. The DNA for the CDR3 is TGTGCCAGCAGCTTAACCTCTGGGGCCAACGTCCTGACTTTC.

The rearrangement joins TRBV6-2 or TRBV6-3 to TRBJ1-1; no reliable D call. This CDR3 spans 15 amino acids. Germline CDR1 reads MNHEY; CDR2 reads SVGEGT. Trimming cost V 0 bases and J 0 bases, with 8 bases left between them. The CDR3 is CASSYSTVMNTEAFF. CDR3 sequence (DNA): TGTGCCAGCAGTTACTCCACAGTGATGAACACTGAAGCTTTCTTT.

The CDR3 DNA follows: TGTGCCAGCAGGGGGATCGAGCAGTACTTC. It specifies CASRGIEQYF. This chain joins TRBV6-2 or TRBV6-3 and TRBJ2-7, with D hard to call. CDR1 MNHEY and CDR2 SVGEGT come from the germline V gene. Trimming removed 6 bases from V and 6 bases from J, with 6 bases in between. The CDR3 length is 10 residues.

This clonotype was counted only a few times. The V call is TRBV7-2, the J call TRBJ2-5, with 14 bases matching TRBD2. J gave up 3 bases and V 5 bases, and 5 bases lay outside the gene matches. The CDR3 covers 16 residues. Per germline, CDR1 SGHTA and CDR2 FQGNSA. The CDR3 sequence is CASSPQGLAGEETQYF. The DNA of the CDR3 is TGTGCCAGCAGCCCCCAGGGACTAGCGGGGGAAGAGACCCAGTACTTC.

J is TRBJ2-3 and V is TRBV11-2; D remains unclear. Trimming left V 5 bases short and J 6 bases short, with 6 bases between. Germline lookup yields CDR1 SGHAT and CDR2 FQNNGV. The CDR3 has 11 amino acids. This chain's CDR3 is CASSAPDTQYF. The CDR3 DNA reads TGTGCCAGCAGCGCCCCGGATACGCAGTATTTT.

This sequence joins TRBV15 and TRBJ1-5; D gene uncertain. The CDR3 sequence is 13 residues long. Germline values: CDR1 LNHNV, CDR2 YYDKDF (reference sequence). Trimming removed 5 bases at V and 4 bases at J, with 9 bases between. Here the CDR3 reads CATSPHLNQPQHF. CDR3 DNA: TGTGCCACCAGCCCGCATTTAAATCAGCCCCAGCATTTT.

Turning to this clonotype: An end of the junction differs from the germline gene, which may be a read error. The rearrangement joins TRBV7-3 to TRBJ2-6, with D possibly TRBD1 on 6 matching bases. Germline values: CDR1 SGHTA, CDR2 FQGTGA. This CDR3 is 15 amino acids long. The chain's CDR3 is CASSTGFSGDNVLTF. CDR3 bases: TGTGCCAGCAGTACAGGGTTCTCTGGGGACAACGTCCTGACTTTC. Drawing the rest from reference TRBV7-3 and TRBJ2-6, the complete variable domain is GAGVSQTPSNKVTEKGKYVELRCDPISGHTALYWYRQSLGQGPEFLIYFQGTGAADDSGLPNDRFFAVRPEGSVSTLKIQRTERGDSAVYLCASSTGFSGDNVLTFGAGSRLTVL.

This chain connects TRBV14 to TRBJ2-7; D is unclear. The CDR3 is 14 residues long. Germline CDR1 and CDR2: SGHDN and FVKESK. Trimming removed 4 bases from V and 8 bases from J, with 18 bases in between. CDR3 DNA sequence: TGTGCCAGCAGCCCCCTGCTAGGTCTCCCCCAGCAGTACTTC. Its protein is CASSPLLGLPQQYF.

This clonotype was found a few times. V and J are TRBV6-2 or TRBV6-3 and TRBJ2-1, with 10 bases lining up with TRBD1. The CDR3 sequence is 13 residues long. V gave up 8 bases and J gave up 3 bases; unmatched junction bases: 1. Germline-derived CDR1 and CDR2 are MNHEY and SVGEGT. CDR3 protein: CASWDRGYNEQFF. CDR3 sequence (DNA): TGTGCCAGCTGGGACAGGGGCTACAATGAGCAGTTCTTC.

V usage is TRBV20-1 and J usage is TRBJ2-3; 14 bases agree with TRBD2. Germline CDR1 and CDR2: DFQATT and SNEGSKA (reference sequence). Trimming took 6 bases from V and 0 from J; bases not matched to a gene: 8. The CDR3 contains 17 residues. The CDR3 sequence: CSAIGTSGGPSTDTQYF. As DNA, the CDR3 is TGCAGTGCCATCGGGACTAGCGGGGGCCCTAGCACAGATACGCAGTATTTT.

V gene TRBV5-1 combines with J gene TRBJ1-4, with a weak D call TRBD1 (6 bases). V lost 4 bases and J lost 5, with 15 bases in between. This CDR3 is 15 amino acids long. Germline CDR1 SGHRS, CDR2 YFSETQ. CDR3: CASSPGQLENEKLFF. For the CDR3, the DNA is TGCGCCAGCAGCCCCGGACAGCTGGAGAATGAAAAACTGTTTTTT.

A few counts support this clonotype. The chain uses TRBV5-1 and TRBJ2-5, with TRBD1 matching over 9 bases. Germline CDR1 is SGHRS and CDR2 is YFSETQ. The trim removed 5 bases at V and 2 bases at J, leaving 7 bases unmatched. The CDR3 is 15 residues long. CDR3 region: CASRGRDRAQETQYF. CDR3 nucleotides: TGCGCCAGCAGGGGACGGGACAGGGCACAAGAGACCCAGTACTTC. Based on the CDR3 plus reference TRBV5-1 and TRBJ2-5, the full variable domain is KAGVTQTPRYLIKTRGQQVTLSCSPISGHRSVSWYQQTPGQGLQFLFEYFSETQRNKGNFPGRFSGRQFSNSRSEMNVSTLELGDSALYLCASRGRDRAQETQYFGPGTRLLVL.

V is TRBV5-1 and J is TRBJ1-5; D ambiguous. There are 15 residues in the CDR3. Germline V gives CDR1 SGHRS, CDR2 YFSETQ. Trimming took off 4 bases at V and 2 bases at J, with 13 bases between the two ends. CDR3 residues: CASSLGSDGNQPQHF. The CDR3 bases are TGCGCCAGCAGCCTAGGCTCGGACGGCAATCAGCCCCAGCATTTT.

This clonotype occurred a few times. V usage is TRBV5-1 and J usage is TRBJ2-5; weak D call: TRBD1 (5 bases). The CDR3 is 13 residues long. Germline-derived CDR1 and CDR2 are SGHRS and YFSETQ. V lost 7 bases and J lost 1, with 11 bases in between. The CDR3 sequence: CASAWGVQETQYF. CDR3 in DNA: TGCGCCAGCGCCTGGGGCGTCCAAGAGACCCAGTACTTC.

This clonotype was observed a handful of times. This chain joins TRBV4-2 and TRBJ2-3; 7 nucleotides match TRBD2. The germline V gene has CDR1 LGHNA and CDR2 YNFKEQ. With 3 bases clipped from V and 1 base from J, the junction kept 7 bases outside the gene matches. This CDR3 comprises 16 residues. In DNA, the CDR3 is TGTGCCAGCAGCCATAGGGCTAGCGGCGGCACAGATACGCAGTATTTT. Translated: CASSHRASGGTDTQYF.

CDR3 DNA sequence: TGTGCCAGCAGTCCTAGGGGCGGGGACCGCGAGCAGTACTTC. It is translated as CASSPRGGDREQYF. The V and J genes are TRBV27 and TRBJ2-7, with D perhaps matching TRBD2 (6 bases). Trimming left V 5 bases short and J 6 bases short, with 17 bases between. This CDR3 is 14 amino acids long. In germline, CDR1 is MNHEY, CDR2 SMNVEV (reference sequence).